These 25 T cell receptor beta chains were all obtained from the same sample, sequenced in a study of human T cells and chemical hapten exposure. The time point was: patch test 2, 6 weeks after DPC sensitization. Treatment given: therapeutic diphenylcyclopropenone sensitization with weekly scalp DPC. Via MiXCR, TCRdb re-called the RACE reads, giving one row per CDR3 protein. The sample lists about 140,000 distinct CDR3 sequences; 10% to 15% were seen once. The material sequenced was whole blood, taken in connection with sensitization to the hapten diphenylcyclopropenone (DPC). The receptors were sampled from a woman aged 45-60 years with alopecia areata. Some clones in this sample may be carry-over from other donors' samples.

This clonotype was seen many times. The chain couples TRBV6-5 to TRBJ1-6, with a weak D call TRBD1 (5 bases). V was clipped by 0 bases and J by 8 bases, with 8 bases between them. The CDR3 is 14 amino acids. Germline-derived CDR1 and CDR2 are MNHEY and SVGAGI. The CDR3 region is CASSYSRGDSPLHF. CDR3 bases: TGTGCCAGCAGTTACTCGAGGGGAGATTCACCCCTCCACTTT.

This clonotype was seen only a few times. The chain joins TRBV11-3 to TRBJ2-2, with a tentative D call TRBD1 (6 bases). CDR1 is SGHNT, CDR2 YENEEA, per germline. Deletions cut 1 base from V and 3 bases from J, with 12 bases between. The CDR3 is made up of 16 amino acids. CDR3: CASSLGGQGHTGELFF. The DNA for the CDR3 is TGTGCCAGCAGCTTAGGCGGGCAGGGGCACACCGGGGAGCTGTTTTTT.

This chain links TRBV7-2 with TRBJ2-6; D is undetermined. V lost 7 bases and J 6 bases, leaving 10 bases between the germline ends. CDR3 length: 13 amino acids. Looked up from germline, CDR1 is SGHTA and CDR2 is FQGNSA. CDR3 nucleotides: TGTGCCAGCAATCTCCCTCCGGCCAACGTCCTGACTTTC. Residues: CASNLPPANVLTF.

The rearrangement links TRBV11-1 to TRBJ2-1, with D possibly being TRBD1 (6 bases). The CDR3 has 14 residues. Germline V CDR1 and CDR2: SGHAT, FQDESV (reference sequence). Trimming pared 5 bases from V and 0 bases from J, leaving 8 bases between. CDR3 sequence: CASSPDSSYNEQFF. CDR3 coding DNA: TGTGCCAGCAGCCCGGACAGCTCCTACAATGAGCAGTTCTTC. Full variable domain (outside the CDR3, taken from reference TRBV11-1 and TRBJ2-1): EAEVAQSPRYKITEKSQAVAFWCDPISGHATLYWYRQILGQGPELLVQFQDESVVDDSQLPKDRFSAERLKGVDSTLKIQPAELGDSAMYLCASSPDSSYNEQFFGPGTRLTVL.

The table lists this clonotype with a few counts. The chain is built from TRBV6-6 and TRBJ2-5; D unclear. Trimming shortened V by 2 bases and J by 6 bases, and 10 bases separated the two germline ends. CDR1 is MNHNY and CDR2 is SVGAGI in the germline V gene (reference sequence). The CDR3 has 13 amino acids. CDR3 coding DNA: TGTGCCAGCAGTTACACCACTCCCAAGACCCAGTACTTC. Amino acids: CASSYTTPKTQYF.

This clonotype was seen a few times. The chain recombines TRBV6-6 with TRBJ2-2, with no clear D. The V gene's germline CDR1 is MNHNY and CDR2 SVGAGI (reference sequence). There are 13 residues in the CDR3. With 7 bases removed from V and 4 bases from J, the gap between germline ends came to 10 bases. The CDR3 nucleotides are TGTGCCAGCACCTATGATGGCACCGGGGAGCTGTTTTTT. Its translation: CASTYDGTGELFF.

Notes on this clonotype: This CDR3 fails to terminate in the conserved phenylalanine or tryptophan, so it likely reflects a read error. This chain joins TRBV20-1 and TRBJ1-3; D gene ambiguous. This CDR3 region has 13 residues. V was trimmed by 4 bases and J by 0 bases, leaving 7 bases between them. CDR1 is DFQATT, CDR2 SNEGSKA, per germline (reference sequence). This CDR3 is CSANIPSGNTIYL. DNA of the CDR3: TGCAGTGCTAACATCCCCTCTGGAAACACCATATATTTA.

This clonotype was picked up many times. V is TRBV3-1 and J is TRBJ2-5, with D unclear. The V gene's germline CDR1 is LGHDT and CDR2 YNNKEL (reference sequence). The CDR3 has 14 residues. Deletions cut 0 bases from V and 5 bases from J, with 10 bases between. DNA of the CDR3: TGTGCCAGCAGCCAAGATCTAGACACCGAGACCCAGTACTTC. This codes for CASSQDLDTETQYF.

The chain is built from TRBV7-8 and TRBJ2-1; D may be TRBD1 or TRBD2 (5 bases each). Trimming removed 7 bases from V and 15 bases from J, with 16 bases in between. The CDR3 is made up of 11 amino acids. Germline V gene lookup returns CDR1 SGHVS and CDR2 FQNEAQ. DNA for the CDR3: TGTGCCAGCATCTCCGGGACCAACGGGTTCTTC. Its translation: CASISGTNGFF.

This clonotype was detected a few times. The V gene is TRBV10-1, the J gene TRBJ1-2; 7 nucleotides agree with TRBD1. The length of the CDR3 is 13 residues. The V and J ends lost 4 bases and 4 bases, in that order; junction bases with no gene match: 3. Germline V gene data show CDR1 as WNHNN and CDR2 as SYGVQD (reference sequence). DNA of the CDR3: TGCGCCAGCAGTGTTGACAGGGTCTATGGCTACACCTTC. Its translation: CASSVDRVYGYTF.

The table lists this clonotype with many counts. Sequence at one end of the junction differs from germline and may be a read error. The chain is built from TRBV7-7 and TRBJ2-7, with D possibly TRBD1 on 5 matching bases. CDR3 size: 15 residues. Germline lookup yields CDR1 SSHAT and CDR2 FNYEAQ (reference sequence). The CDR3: CASSLEVGDGYEQYF. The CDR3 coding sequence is TGTGCTAGCAGCTTAGAGGTAGGGGATGGGTACGAGCAGTACTTC.

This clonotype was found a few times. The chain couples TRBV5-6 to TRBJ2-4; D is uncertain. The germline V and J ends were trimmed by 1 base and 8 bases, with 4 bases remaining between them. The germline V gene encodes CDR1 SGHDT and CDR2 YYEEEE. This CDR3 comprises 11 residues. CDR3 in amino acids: CASSLMDIQYF. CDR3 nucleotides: TGTGCCAGCAGCTTGATGGACATTCAGTACTTC.

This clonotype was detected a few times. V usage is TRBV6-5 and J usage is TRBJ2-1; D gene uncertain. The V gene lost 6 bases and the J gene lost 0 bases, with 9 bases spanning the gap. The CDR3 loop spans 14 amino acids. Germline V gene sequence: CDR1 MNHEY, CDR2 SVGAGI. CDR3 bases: TGTGCCAGCAGCAGAAGCGCCTCCTACAATGAGCAGTTCTTC. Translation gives CASSRSASYNEQFF.

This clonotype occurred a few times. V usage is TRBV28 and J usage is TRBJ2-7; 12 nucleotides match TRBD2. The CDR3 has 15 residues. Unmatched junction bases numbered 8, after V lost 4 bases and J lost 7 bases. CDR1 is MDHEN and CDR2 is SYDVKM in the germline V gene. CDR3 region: CASSSTGLAGWEQYF. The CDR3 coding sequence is TGTGCCAGCAGTTCTACCGGACTAGCGGGATGGGAGCAGTACTTC.

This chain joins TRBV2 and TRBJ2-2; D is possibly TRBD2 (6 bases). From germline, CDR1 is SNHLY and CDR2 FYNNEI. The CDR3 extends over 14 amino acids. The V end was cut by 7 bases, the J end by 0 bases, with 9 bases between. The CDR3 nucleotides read TGTGCCAGCATGGAGGGCTCGAACACCGGGGAGCTGTTTTTT. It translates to CASMEGSNTGELFF. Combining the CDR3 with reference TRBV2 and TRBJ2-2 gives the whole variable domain EPEVTQTPSHQVTQMGQEVILRCVPISNHLYFYWYRQILGQKVEFLVSFYNNEISEKSEIFDDQFSVERPDGSNFTLKIRSTKLEDSAMYFCASMEGSNTGELFFGEGSRLTVL.

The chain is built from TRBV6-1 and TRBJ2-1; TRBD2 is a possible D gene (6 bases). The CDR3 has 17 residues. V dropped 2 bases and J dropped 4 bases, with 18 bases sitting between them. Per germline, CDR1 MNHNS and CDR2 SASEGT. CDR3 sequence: CASSESLLGGEYNEQFF. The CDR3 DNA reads TGTGCCAGCAGTGAATCCCTGCTGGGCGGGGAGTACAATGAGCAGTTCTTC.

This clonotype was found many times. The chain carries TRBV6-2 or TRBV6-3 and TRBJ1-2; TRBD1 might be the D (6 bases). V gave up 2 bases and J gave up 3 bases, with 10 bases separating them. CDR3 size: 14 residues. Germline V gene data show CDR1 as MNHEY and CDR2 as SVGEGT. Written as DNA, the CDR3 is TGTGCCAGCAGTTACCACAGGGTGGACTATGGCTACACCTTC. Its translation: CASSYHRVDYGYTF.

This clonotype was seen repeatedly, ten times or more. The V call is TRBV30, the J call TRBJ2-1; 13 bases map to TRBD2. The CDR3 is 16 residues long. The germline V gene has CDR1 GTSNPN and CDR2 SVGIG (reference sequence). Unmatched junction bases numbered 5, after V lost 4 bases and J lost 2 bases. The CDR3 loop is CAWNAGTSGAYNEQFF. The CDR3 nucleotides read TGTGCCTGGAACGCAGGGACTAGCGGGGCCTACAATGAGCAGTTCTTC.

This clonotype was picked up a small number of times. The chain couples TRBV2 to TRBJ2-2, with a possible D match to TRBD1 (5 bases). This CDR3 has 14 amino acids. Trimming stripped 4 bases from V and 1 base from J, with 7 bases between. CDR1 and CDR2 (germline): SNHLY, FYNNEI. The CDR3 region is CASSGQGNTGELFF. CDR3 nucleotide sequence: TGTGCCAGCAGTGGGCAGGGGAACACCGGGGAGCTGTTTTTT.

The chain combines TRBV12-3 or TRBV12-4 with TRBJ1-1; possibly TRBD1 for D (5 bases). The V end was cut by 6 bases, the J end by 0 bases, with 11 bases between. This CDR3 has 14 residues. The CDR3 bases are TGTGCCAGCAGGTCGGGGCTCCTGAACACTGAAGCTTTCTTT. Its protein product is CASRSGLLNTEAFF.

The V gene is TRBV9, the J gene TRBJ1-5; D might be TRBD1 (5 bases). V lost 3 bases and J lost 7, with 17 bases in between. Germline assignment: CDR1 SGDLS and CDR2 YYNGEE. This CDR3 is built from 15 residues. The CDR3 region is CASSAGGGRGQPQHF. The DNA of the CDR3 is TGTGCCAGCAGCGCGGGGGGAGGTCGTGGCCAGCCCCAGCATTTT. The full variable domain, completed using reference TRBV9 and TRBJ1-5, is DSGVTQTPKHLITATGQRVTLRCSPRSGDLSVYWYQQSLDQGLQFLIQYYNGEERAKGNILERFSAQQFPDLHSELNLSSLELGDSALYFCASSAGGGRGQPQHFGDGTRLSIL.

Here the CDR3 reads CASSFTGTPRWTGELFF. CDR3 DNA sequence: TGTGCCAGCAGCTTTACAGGGACACCCCGTTGGACCGGGGAGCTGTTTTTT. J is TRBJ2-2 and V is TRBV7-3, with a weak D call TRBD1 (6 bases). CDR1 is SGHTA, CDR2 FQGTGA, per germline. V lost 3 bases, J lost 5 bases, and 19 bases lay in between. This CDR3 region has 17 residues.

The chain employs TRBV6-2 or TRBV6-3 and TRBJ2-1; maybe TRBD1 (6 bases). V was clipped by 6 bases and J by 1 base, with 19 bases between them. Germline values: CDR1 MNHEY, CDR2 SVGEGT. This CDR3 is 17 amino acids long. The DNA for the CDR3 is TGTGCCAGCAGGGGCTCGGGACACGTTCTTTCCTACAATGAGCAGTTCTTC. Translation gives CASRGSGHVLSYNEQFF.

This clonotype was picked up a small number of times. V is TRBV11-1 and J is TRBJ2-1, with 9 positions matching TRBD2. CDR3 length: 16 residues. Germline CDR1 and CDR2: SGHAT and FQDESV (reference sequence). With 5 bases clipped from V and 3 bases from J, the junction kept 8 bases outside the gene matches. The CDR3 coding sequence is TGTGCCAGCAGCCAGGGACTAGCAGGGGTCTACAATGAGCAGTTCTTC. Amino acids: CASSQGLAGVYNEQFF.

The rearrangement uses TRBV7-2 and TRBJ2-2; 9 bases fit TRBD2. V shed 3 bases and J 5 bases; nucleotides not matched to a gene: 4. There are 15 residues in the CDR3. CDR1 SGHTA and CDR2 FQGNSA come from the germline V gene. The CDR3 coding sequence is TGTGCCAGCAGCTTTGGCGGGAGGGCGACCGGGGAGCTGTTTTTT. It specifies CASSFGGRATGELFF. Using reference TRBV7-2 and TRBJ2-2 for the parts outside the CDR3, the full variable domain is GAGVSQSPSNKVTEKGKDVELRCDPISGHTALYWYRQSLGQGLEFLIYFQGNSAPDKSGLPSDRFSAERTGGSVSTLTIQRTQQEDSAVYLCASSFGGRATGELFFGEGSRLTVL.